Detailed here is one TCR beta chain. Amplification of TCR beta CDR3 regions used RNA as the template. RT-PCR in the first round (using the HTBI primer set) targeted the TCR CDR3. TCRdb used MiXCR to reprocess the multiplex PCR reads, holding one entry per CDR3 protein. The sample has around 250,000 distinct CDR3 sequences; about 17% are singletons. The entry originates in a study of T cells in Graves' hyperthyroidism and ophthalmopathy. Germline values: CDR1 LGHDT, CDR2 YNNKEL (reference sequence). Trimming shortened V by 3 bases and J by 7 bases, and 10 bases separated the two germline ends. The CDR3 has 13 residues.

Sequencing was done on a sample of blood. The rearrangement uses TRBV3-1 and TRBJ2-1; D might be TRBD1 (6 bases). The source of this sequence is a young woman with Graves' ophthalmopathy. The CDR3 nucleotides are TGTGCCAGCAGCCAGATGCAGGGGAATGAGCAGTTCTTC. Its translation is CASSQMQGNEQFF.